The 12 T cell receptor beta chains below all came from one sample that was sequenced in a study of blood T cells in healthy people across ages. A second roughly 7 to 11 cycle PCR used barcoded and J-beta primers. TCRdb re-called the 5' RACE reads through MiXCR, storing one row per CDR3 protein. The sample yields over a million distinct CDR3 sequences, roughly 43% seen once. The sample was blood. These receptors originate from a young woman in good health.

This clonotype turned up a few times. The chain has TRBV4-3 and TRBJ2-3; 11 nucleotides agree with TRBD2. Trimming took 3 bases from V and 0 from J; bases not matched to a gene: 8. Germline V gene data show CDR1 as LGHNA and CDR2 as YSLEER. This CDR3 is built from 18 residues. Here the CDR3 DNA reads TGCGCCAGCAGCCAGTTAGCGGGGGGGCTTACCAGCACAGATACGCAGTATTTT. Its translation is CASSQLAGGLTSTDTQYF.

This clonotype has a handful of counts. The chain carries TRBV7-3 and TRBJ1-2; 9 bases map to TRBD1. This CDR3 comprises 15 residues. The V gene's germline CDR1 is SGHTA and CDR2 FQGTGA. With V trimmed by 5 bases and J by 1 base, 5 bases remained unmatched. The CDR3 here is CASSMGQGLNYGYTF. CDR3 coding DNA: TGTGCCAGCAGCATGGGACAGGGCCTTAACTATGGCTACACCTTC. The variable domain in full, with the rest retrieved from reference TRBV7-3 and TRBJ1-2, is GAGVSQTPSNKVTEKGKYVELRCDPISGHTALYWYRQSLGQGPEFLIYFQGTGAADDSGLPNDRFFAVRPEGSVSTLKIQRTERGDSAVYLCASSMGQGLNYGYTFGSGTRLTVV.

This chain joins TRBV6-5 and TRBJ1-5, with 11 bases fitting TRBD1. Germline CDR1 MNHEY, CDR2 SVGAGI. J gave up 2 bases and V 5 bases, and 2 bases lay outside the gene matches. CDR3 size: 15 residues. This CDR3 reads CASSGQGAGNQPQHF. In DNA form, the CDR3 reads TGTGCCAGCAGTGGACAGGGGGCTGGCAATCAGCCCCAGCATTTT.

This clonotype was counted many times. The chain uses TRBV20-1 and TRBJ1-2, with a possible D match to TRBD1 (6 bases). CDR3 length: 13 amino acids. Germline V gene data show CDR1 as DFQATT and CDR2 as SNEGSKA (reference sequence). Trimming removed 0 bases at V and 4 bases at J, with 9 bases between. CDR3 region: CSARDYRVYGYTF. The CDR3 DNA reads as TGCAGTGCTAGAGACTACAGGGTCTATGGCTACACCTTC.

The V gene is TRBV18, the J gene TRBJ1-1; tentative D call: TRBD1 (5 bases). CDR3 length equals 13 residues. V dropped 2 bases and J dropped 4 bases, with 8 bases sitting between them. In germline, CDR1 is KGHSH, CDR2 LQKENI. DNA of the CDR3: TGTGCCAGCTCACCAGGGACTAGCACTGAAGCTTTCTTT. Residues: CASSPGTSTEAFF. The full variable domain, completed using reference TRBV18 and TRBJ1-1, is NAGVMQNPRHLVRRRGQEARLRCSPMKGHSHVYWYRQLPEEGLKFMVYLQKENIIDESGMPKERFSAEFPKEGPSILRIQQVVRGDSAAYFCASSPGTSTEAFFGQGTRLTVV.

The chain has TRBV29-1 and TRBJ2-1, with TRBD2 matching 9 bases. Losses at the gene ends were 3 bases for V and 0 bases for J; bases not matched to a gene: 12. Germline values: CDR1 SQVTM, CDR2 ANQGSEA. The CDR3 sequence is 18 residues long. DNA for the CDR3: TGCAGCGTTGACGAGAGGGCTAGCGGGGCCAGCTCCTACAATGAGCAGTTCTTC. It codes for CSVDERASGASSYNEQFF.

The chain combines TRBV6-5 with TRBJ2-7; possibly TRBD1 or TRBD2 for D (6 bases each). TRBJ2-5 matches the DNA end more closely, so the J call is doubtful. This CDR3 comprises 16 residues. The germline V gene has CDR1 MNHEY and CDR2 SVGAGI. The CDR3 loop reads CASRSRRGPSRETQYF. CDR3 sequence (DNA): TGTGCCAGCAGGTCTAGACGGGGGCCGAGTCGAGAGACCCAGTACTTC.

The chain couples TRBV28 to TRBJ2-3, with D uncertain. Germline V gene data show CDR1 as MDHEN and CDR2 as SYDVKM. Trimming pared 10 bases from V and 4 bases from J, leaving 15 bases between. The CDR3 has 13 residues. The chain's CDR3 is CATTLRAPDTQYF. The CDR3, as DNA: TGTGCCACTACTTTAAGGGCCCCAGATACGCAGTATTTT.

Concerning this clonotype itself: A much larger clone sits a single nucleotide away, making a read error possible. This chain connects TRBV11-3 to TRBJ2-3; 10 nucleotides agree with TRBD1. Losses at the gene ends were 4 bases for V and 2 bases for J; bases not matched to a gene: 3. The length of the CDR3 is 15 residues. Germline V lookup: CDR1 SGHNT, CDR2 YENEEA. CDR3 loop: CASSSGTGDTDTQYF. CDR3 sequence (DNA): TGTGCCAGCAGCTCCGGGACAGGGGACACAGATACGCAGTATTTT.

Many counts were recorded for this clonotype. The chain links TRBV20-1 to TRBJ2-3; D is unresolved. V lost 1 base and J 0 bases, leaving 8 bases between the germline ends. The V gene's germline CDR1 is DFQATT and CDR2 SNEGSKA (reference sequence). The length of the CDR3 is 14 residues. CDR3 loop: CSARVAGSTDTQYF. The CDR3 DNA is TGCAGTGCTAGAGTTGCCGGAAGCACAGATACGCAGTATTTT.

This clonotype has ten or more counts. The J gene is TRBJ1-6, the V gene TRBV3-1; D not certain. The CDR3 contains 14 residues. Trimming took off 0 bases at V and 6 bases at J, with 6 bases between the two ends. CDR1 LGHDT and CDR2 YNNKEL come from the germline V gene (reference sequence). The DNA of the CDR3 is TGTGCCAGCAGCCAAGATCATGGTAATTCACCCCTCCACTTT. Protein product: CASSQDHGNSPLHF.

This clonotype was picked up one time. This chain joins TRBV4-2 and TRBJ1-2, with D uncertain. The V end lost 0 bases, the J end lost 4 bases, and 9 bases lay between the germline ends. Germline V gives CDR1 LGHNA, CDR2 YNFKEQ. The CDR3 is made up of 14 amino acids. The CDR3 is CASSQDLLSYGYTF. The DNA for the CDR3 is TGTGCCAGCAGCCAAGATTTACTCTCCTATGGCTACACCTTC.